This T cell receptor beta chain stems from a study of cytomegalovirus exposure and HLA in healthy donors. The PCR had 60 Vbeta and 13 Jbeta primers. Method: immunoSEQ multiplex PCR; TCRdb's copy keeps in-frame clones and lacks some. This table has almost 85,000 clones, over 75% appearing once. The germline V gene encodes CDR1 LNHDA and CDR2 SQIVND (reference sequence). There are 15 residues in the CDR3. V was clipped by 3 bases and J by 3 bases; unmatched bases: 6. This sequence joins TRBV19 and TRBJ2-7, with TRBD1 matching over 9 bases. This TCR derives from a male donor in good health and CMV-seropositive. The source material was PBMCs. The CDR3 is CASSMPGQGLYEQYF. The CDR3 nucleotides are TGTGCCAGTAGTATGCCGGGACAGGGTCTCTACGAGCAGTACTTC. Full variable domain (remainder filled in from reference TRBV19 and TRBJ2-7): DGGITQSPKYLFRKEGQNVTLSCEQNLNHDAMYWYRQDPGQGLRLIYYSQIVNDFQKGDIAEGYSVSREKKESFPLTVTSAQKNPTAFYLCASSMPGQGLYEQYFGPGTRLTVT.